Shown below are 24 T cell receptor beta chains from a single sample sequenced in a study of blood T cell repertoires in COVID-19. The protocol was immunoSEQ multiplex PCR, while the TCRdb copy is restricted to in-frame clones and leaves out a portion. Of tens of thousands of clones detected, nearly 85% appear once; the ten largest clones hold less than 2%. Source material: peripheral blood. The receptors stem from a woman in her fifties or sixties with acute or convalescent COVID-19.

This clone was recorded once. The chain is built from TRBV5-1 and TRBJ1-2, with TRBD1 identical over 9 bases. V was pared by 1 base and J by 6 bases, with 4 bases of the junction left unmatched. The CDR3 loop spans 14 amino acids. Germline V CDR1 and CDR2: SGHRS, YFSETQ. CDR3 in DNA: TGCGCCAGCAGCTTGACAGGGGGCGCGGATGGCTACACCTTC. Protein: CASSLTGGADGYTF.

This clone was recorded a few times. V usage is TRBV5-8 and J usage is TRBJ1-1; D gene unclear. The CDR3 is 13 amino acids. Germline V gene lookup returns CDR1 SGHTS and CDR2 YDEGEE. V was shortened by 1 base and J by 8 bases, with 12 bases between the two germline ends. The CDR3 nucleotides read TGTGCCAGCAGCTTGTGGTCCAGCGGAGAAGCTTTCTTT. This encodes CASSLWSSGEAFF.

The table lists this clone with a count of one. The chain carries TRBV2 and TRBJ1-4, with D unresolved. V was clipped by 2 bases and J by 4 bases, with 11 bases between them. From germline, CDR1 is SNHLY and CDR2 FYNNEI. There are 15 residues in the CDR3. The CDR3 nucleotides read TGTGCCAGCAGTGAAAATGGCCTCCGTAATGAAAAACTGTTTTTT. Protein: CASSENGLRNEKLFF.

This clone has only one observation. The CDR3 DNA is TGTGCCAGCGGACAGGGGGCCCTTATTGACTACGAGCAGTACTTC. This sequence encodes CASGQGALIDYEQYF. J is TRBJ2-7 and V is TRBV28, with TRBD1 identical over 11 bases. The germline gives CDR1 MDHEN, CDR2 SYDVKM. The CDR3 contains 15 residues. V shed 8 bases and J 3 bases; nucleotides not matched to a gene: 9. The full variable domain, rest sourced from reference TRBV28 and TRBJ2-7, is DVKVTQSSRYLVKRTGEKVFLECVQDMDHENMFWYRQDPGLGLRLIYFSYDVKMKEKGDIPEGYSVSREKKERFSLILESASTNQTSMYLCASGQGALIDYEQYFGPGTRLTVT.

This chain links TRBV6-5 with TRBJ1-5, with D possibly TRBD1 on 5 matching bases. Deletions cut 6 bases from V and 5 bases from J, with 14 bases between. Germline assignment: CDR1 MNHEY and CDR2 SVGAGI. This CDR3 has 14 amino acids. The CDR3 here is CASRASGFYQPQHF. For the CDR3, the DNA is TGTGCCAGCAGAGCGTCAGGGTTCTATCAGCCCCAGCATTTT.

This rearrangement joins TRBV5-6 to TRBJ1-2, with 10 bases matching TRBD1. The trim removed 4 bases at V and 12 bases at J, leaving 3 bases unmatched. Germline assignment: CDR1 SGHDT and CDR2 YYEEEE. The CDR3 length is 11 residues. Written as DNA, the CDR3 is TGTGCCAGCAGCGGGGGACAGGGGAACACCTTC. It codes for CASSGGQGNTF.

This chain connects TRBV11-2 to TRBJ1-6, with D unclear. The length of the CDR3 is 14 residues. Germline CDR1 reads SGHAT; CDR2 reads FQNNGV. V lost 5 bases to trimming and J lost 4 bases, with 9 bases between them. CDR3 DNA sequence: TGTGCCAGCAGCCCGGAGGGATATAATTCACCCCTCCACTTT. Its protein is CASSPEGYNSPLHF. Full variable domain (missing parts from reference TRBV11-2 and TRBJ1-6): EAGVAQSPRYKIIEKRQSVAFWCNPISGHATLYWYQQILGQGPKLLIQFQNNGVVDDSQLPKDRFSAERLKGVDSTLKIQPAKLEDSAVYLCASSPEGYNSPLHFGNGTRLTVT.

This chain joins TRBV30 and TRBJ1-2; 9 bases fit TRBD1. Losses at the gene ends were 4 bases for V and 5 bases for J; bases not matched to a gene: 5. Germline CDR1 reads GTSNPN; CDR2 reads SVGIG (reference sequence). There are 13 residues in the CDR3. CDR3 amino acids: CAWNRDRAYGYTF. The CDR3 bases are TGTGCCTGGAACCGGGACAGGGCTTATGGCTACACCTTC.

The chain is built from TRBV11-1 and TRBJ1-6; D unclear. Trimming removed 2 bases from V and 8 bases from J, with 13 bases in between. This CDR3 is 15 amino acids long. Germline assignment: CDR1 SGHAT and CDR2 FQDESV (reference sequence). The CDR3 nucleotides read TGTGCCAGCAGCTTAACTGGGCCATCTGATTCACCCCTCCACTTT. Residues: CASSLTGPSDSPLHF.

J is TRBJ2-1 and V is TRBV30, with no clear D. The CDR3 extends over 14 amino acids. Trimming removed 2 bases at V and 5 bases at J, with 13 bases between. CDR1 is GTSNPN and CDR2 is SVGIG in the germline V gene (reference sequence). The CDR3 is CAWSRGSSHNEQFF. The DNA for the CDR3 is TGTGCCTGGAGTAGAGGTAGTTCCCACAATGAGCAGTTCTTC.

CDR3 sequence (DNA): TGTGCCACCAGTGACCTACCGGGACTAGCGGGAGGGACAAATACGCAGTATTTT. This encodes CATSDLPGLAGGTNTQYF. This rearrangement joins TRBV24-1 to TRBJ2-3, with 16 positions matching TRBD2. The CDR3 has 18 amino acids. Per germline, CDR1 KGHDR and CDR2 SFDVKD. The V gene end was trimmed by 4 bases and the J gene end by 7 bases; junction bases not matched to a gene: 10.

The chain is built from TRBV7-4 and TRBJ2-7; 13 nucleotides match TRBD2. V was clipped by 7 bases and J by 5 bases; unmatched bases: 20. Germline CDR1 and CDR2: SGHVT and SQSDAQ. CDR3 length: 19 residues. The CDR3 protein is CASTLGTSGGANEWHEQYF. The CDR3 DNA sequence: TGTGCCAGCACCCTAGGAACTAGCGGGGGGGCCAATGAGTGGCACGAGCAGTACTTC.

The chain is built from TRBV18 and TRBJ2-1; TRBD2 aligns across 8 bases. Germline V lookup: CDR1 KGHSH, CDR2 LQKENI. Germline trimming cut 2 bases from V and 9 bases from J; bases unmatched to any gene: 3. The CDR3 runs to 13 residues. The CDR3 DNA is TGTGCCAGCTCACCATCACTAGCGGTTGAGCAGTTCTTC. Protein product: CASSPSLAVEQFF.

The V and J genes are TRBV5-1 and TRBJ1-5; D may be TRBD1 (6 bases). CDR3 size: 16 residues. Trimming removed 5 bases from V and 3 bases from J, with 18 bases in between. Germline V gene sequence: CDR1 SGHRS, CDR2 YFSETQ. This chain's CDR3 is CASRPTTGNNNQPQHF. DNA of the CDR3: TGCGCCAGCAGGCCCACGACAGGAAATAACAATCAGCCCCAGCATTTT.

J is TRBJ2-2 and V is TRBV7-9, with D perhaps TRBD1 (5 bases). CDR3 size: 17 residues. CDR1 and CDR2 (germline): SEHNR, FQNEAQ (reference sequence). Between the trimmed V and J ends, which lost 5 bases and 5 bases, there was a span of 21 bases. The CDR3 DNA sequence: TGTGCCAGCAGCCCCCCCTCAGGGCAGGGCGAAACCGGGGAGCTGTTTTTT. Residues: CASSPPSGQGETGELFF.

V and J are TRBV7-2 and TRBJ2-1; 9 nucleotides match TRBD2. The CDR3 consists of 15 residues. Germline CDR1 and CDR2: SGHTA and FQGNSA. Trimming at V came to 1 base and at J to 8 bases, leaving 6 bases not matched to a gene. The CDR3 here is CASSLGGGAVYEQFF. CDR3 bases: TGTGCCAGCAGCTTAGGCGGGGGGGCCGTCTATGAGCAGTTCTTC. Together with reference TRBV7-2 and TRBJ2-1, the CDR3 gives the full variable domain: GAGVSQSPSNKVTEKGKDVELRCDPISGHTALYWYRQSLGQGLEFLIYFQGNSAPDKSGLPSDRFSAERTGGSVSTLTIQRTQQEDSAVYLCASSLGGGAVYEQFFGPGTRLTVL.

V is TRBV3-1 (or the pseudogene TRBV3-2) and J is TRBJ1-5; no clear D. The CDR3 totals 13 residues. Deletions cut 3 bases from V and 7 bases from J, with 10 bases between. Germline lookup yields CDR1 LGHDT and CDR2 YNNKEL (reference sequence). CDR3 bases: TGTGCCAGCAGCCAGAGGTCTCGGCAGCCCCAGCATTTT. This gives the protein CASSQRSRQPQHF.

The table lists this clone with a count of one. The gene calls are TRBV28 and TRBJ2-1; the D gene is possibly TRBD2 (6 bases). Trimming removed 1 base at V and 10 bases at J, with 26 bases between. The germline CDR1 and CDR2 sequences are MDHEN and SYDVKM. The CDR3 loop spans 18 amino acids. The CDR3 loop is CASSLFVTPRRNRGEQFF. The CDR3, as DNA: TGTGCCAGCAGTTTATTCGTGACCCCCCGTCGAAACCGGGGGGAGCAGTTCTTC.

In DNA form, the CDR3 reads TGTGCCAGCAGCTTGGTAGCTGGGGCCAACGTCCTGACTTTC. It yields the protein CASSLVAGANVLTF. V gene TRBV5-5 combines with J gene TRBJ2-6; D is undetermined. Germline-derived CDR1 and CDR2 are SGHKS and YYEKEE (reference sequence). This CDR3 comprises 14 residues. Deletions cut 0 bases from V and 2 bases from J, with 3 bases between. Full variable domain (missing parts from reference TRBV5-5 and TRBJ2-6): DAGVTQSPTHLIKTRGQQVTLRCSPISGHKSVSWYQQVLGQGPQFIFQYYEKEERGRGNFPDRFSARQFPNYSSELNVNALLLGDSALYLCASSLVAGANVLTFGAGSRLTVL.

This chain joins TRBV5-8 and TRBJ1-1; 10 bases map to TRBD1. The CDR3 is made up of 17 amino acids. The trim removed 4 bases at V and 2 bases at J, leaving 11 bases unmatched. Germline V lookup: CDR1 SGHTS, CDR2 YDEGEE. CDR3 amino acids: CASSPRTGGILNTEAFF. The CDR3 DNA reads TGTGCCAGCAGCCCCAGGACAGGGGGGATTCTAAACACTGAAGCTTTCTTT. Using reference TRBV5-8 and TRBJ1-1 for the parts outside the CDR3, the full variable domain is EAGVTQSPTHLIKTRGQQATLRCSPISGHTSVYWYQQALGLGLQFLLWYDEGEERNRGNFPPRFSGRQFPNYSSELNVNALELEDSALYLCASSPRTGGILNTEAFFGQGTRLTVV.

This clone was recorded once. This rearrangement joins TRBV19 to TRBJ1-1; tentatively, D is TRBD1 (5 bases). The CDR3 contains 15 residues. CDR1 and CDR2 (germline): LNHDA, SQIVND (reference sequence). V lost 7 bases, J lost 4 bases, and 19 bases lay in between. In nucleotides, the CDR3 is TGTGCCAGTACTTCAGGGTTAGGGCGAGGCACTGAAGCTTTCTTT. Encoded protein: CASTSGLGRGTEAFF. The full variable domain, its missing parts supplied by reference TRBV19 and TRBJ1-1, is DGGITQSPKYLFRKEGQNVTLSCEQNLNHDAMYWYRQDPGQGLRLIYYSQIVNDFQKGDIAEGYSVSREKKESFPLTVTSAQKNPTAFYLCASTSGLGRGTEAFFGQGTRLTVV.

This clone has a handful of counts. This sequence joins TRBV5-4 and TRBJ2-1; possibly TRBD2 for D (5 bases). CDR1 is SGHNT and CDR2 is YYREEE in the germline V gene (reference sequence). The V end was cut by 3 bases, the J end by 2 bases, with 6 bases between. This CDR3 has 13 residues. The chain's CDR3 is CASSSGTYNEQFF. DNA of the CDR3: TGTGCCAGCAGCTCCGGGACCTACAATGAGCAGTTCTTC. The variable domain in full, with the rest retrieved from reference TRBV5-4 and TRBJ2-1, is ETGVTQSPTHLIKTRGQQVTLRCSSQSGHNTVSWYQQALGQGPQFIFQYYREEENGRGNFPPRFSGLQFPNYSSELNVNALELDDSALYLCASSSGTYNEQFFGPGTRLTVL.

This clone showed up just once. The J gene is TRBJ1-1, the V gene TRBV3-1 (or the pseudogene TRBV3-2); D is unresolved. The CDR3 consists of 13 residues. Germline-derived CDR1 and CDR2 are LGHDT and YNNKEL (reference sequence). Deletions cut 6 bases from V and 1 base from J, with 9 bases between. Here the CDR3 DNA reads TGTGCCAGCAGTCGCGGTAGGAACACTGAAGCTTTCTTT. This encodes CASSRGRNTEAFF.

The chain recombines TRBV30 with TRBJ1-1; D is undetermined. Germline lookup yields CDR1 GTSNPN and CDR2 SVGIG (reference sequence). The CDR3 spans 13 residues. V lost 3 bases to trimming and J lost 4 bases, with 12 bases between them. In nucleotides, the CDR3 is TGTGCCTGGAGCCCTAATGGTATCACTGAAGCTTTCTTT. Encoded protein: CAWSPNGITEAFF.